This T cell receptor beta chain was captured in a study of cytomegalovirus exposure and HLA in healthy donors (dated by TCRdb to between 2016 and 2019). Broadly, across the study: An earlier analysis of fewer than 750 of the donors reported roughly 300 Gb of sequence data and around 110 million unique TCR beta sequences obtained from around 190 million T cells. An early release covering roughly 600 HLA-typed donors comprised about 310 gigabases of sequencing data and roughly 85 million unique TCR sequences. The genetic ancestry cluster associated with self-reported Caucasian donors included about 84% of the roughly 400 genotyped donors. The study was designed to test whether signatures of past pathogen exposure could be identified by cataloging public T cell receptors. Using immunosequencing, the study profiled T cell repertoires from around 670 subjects and related those repertoires to cytomegalovirus serostatus. Along with the roughly 670-subject first cohort, a separate validation cohort of approximately 110 different subjects was used. High-throughput TCR immunosequencing, statistical association of individual TCRs with disease status, and machine learning were combined to predict cytomegalovirus infection status. A later analysis re-analyzed previously published TCR beta repertoires from roughly 630 donors and added high-resolution HLA genotyping to study TCR occurrence patterns. The later analysis used no new phenotypic data to find candidate immune exposures, relying instead on TCR beta sequences and their occurrence across donors. In an earlier analysis of a few hundred of the donors, high-throughput TCR beta sequencing was used to judge whether each TCR beta V gene segment behaved as functional or pseudogenic. Donor age, sex, ethnicity and CMV serostatus were collected together with the repertoire data. A later genetic analysis used genome-wide SNP genotypes for 398 of the 666 donors, treating that subset as a discovery cohort. Every discovery cohort repertoire had been produced on one sequencing platform. HLA typing covered class I and class II loci at four-digit resolution. The number of typed donors differed by locus: about 620-630 for A, B, C, DRB1 and DQB1; 522 for DQA1; about 600 for DPA1; and around 450 for DPB1. Several DR-DQ haplotypes were treated as single units for association and clustering because of strong linkage in the cohort. Among about 410 genotyped donors of the cohort, an average of around 220,000 unique TCR beta nucleotide sequences was sequenced per donor, of which 15% to 20% were non-productive.

The library was generated by the immunoSEQ multiplex PCR assay. The multiplex PCR relied on a mix of 60 forward primers for TCR Vbeta segments and 13 reverse primers for TCR Jbeta segments. The CDR3 region of rearranged TCR beta genes was amplified from genomic DNA by a multiplex PCR assay. On the Illumina HiSeq System, the amplified TCR beta libraries were sequenced as 87-base-pair reads. The authors' analysis ran thus. A later analysis tallied around 87 million unique TCR beta chains across the 650 to 750 repertoires, and around 9.9 million of those chains were shared by two or more donors. A nearest-neighbor algorithm error-corrected the raw reads and collapsed the reads into unique sequences, merging closely related sequences to remove PCR and sequencing errors. V, D and J gene segments were assigned by aligning CDR3 sequences to IMGT reference sequences. For a sequence to be retained, a match of at least six nucleotides to both a V gene segment and a J gene segment was required. A rearrangement counted as productive if the CDR3 had no stop codons and remained in frame with V and J, and every other rearrangement counted as non-productive. Following IMGT convention, CDR3 was defined as the stretch from the second conserved V-encoded cysteine up to the conserved J-encoded phenylalanine. The earlier analysis of a few hundred of the donors excluded sequences that lacked an unambiguous match to a single V gene segment. In an earlier analysis of several hundred of the donors, V segments were called functional above 56.7% productive rearrangements and were called segregating when the between-donor standard deviation exceeded 5%. A statistical classification framework was developed to diagnose cytomegalovirus status using the catalog of TCR beta chain sequences. V and J gene assignment, in a later analysis, came from comparing TCR nucleotide sequences with IMGT/GENE-DB human TR gene sequences. Using the TCRdist pipeline, a later analysis assigned CDR3 sequences along with most-parsimonious VDJ recombination scenarios. In a later analysis, each TCR beta chain was defined by its CDR3 amino acid sequence together with its V-gene family, and reads without a unique V-gene family were excluded. In a later analysis, some 600 highly shared, low-generation-probability nucleotide sequences were removed to address suspected cross-contamination and a sequencing artifact. In a later analysis, a clonal expansion index for each public chain was calculated from normalized within-repertoire ranks of inferred template counts. A later analysis computed generation probabilities with a VDJ recombination model fitted to out-of-frame rearrangements, and checked the results against IGoR. In a later analysis, hypergeometric tests were used to score TCR-TCR, TCR-HLA and TCR-CMV co-occurrence, with a repertoire-size bias correction applied to TCR pairs. In a later analysis, false discovery rates were estimated by permuting HLA or CMV assignments 20 times. In a later analysis, co-occurring TCRs were grouped using DBSCAN, with TCRdist sequence similarity added in when clustering inside HLA-allele-positive subsets. For co-occurrence clustering, repertoires with fewer than 30,000 or more than 120,000 public chains were excluded, along with several repertoires with anomalous nucleotide sharing. TCRdb took this table from immuneACCESS and kept in-frame rearrangements with V and J called. Such tables lack part of the clones; where checked against another copy, unresolved V genes explain under half of the gap, and the rest is unexplained. D and trimming were read from the DNA, whereas the V and J calls and clone size are those reported in that table. The sample includes 100,000 or so clones, with about 74% observed a single time. About 4.5% of the sample comes from the top ten.

The CDR3 starts with the cysteine, ends with the phenylalanine, and has 15 residues. Only the CDR3 portion is preserved as DNA: 45 bases, with reading frame beginning at the first base. The germline V gene provides CDR1 MDHEN and CDR2 SYDVKM. V has 2 bases trimmed and J has 3 bases trimmed; junction bases matching no gene number 6. Findings and caveats that apply to the study as a whole: In both the original and validation cohorts, the classifier was reported to diagnose cytomegalovirus status with high specificity and sensitivity. In an earlier analysis of more than 500 of the donors, most TCR beta V segments appeared in productive rearrangements about 87% or about 30% of the time, broadly matching IMGT annotations. Because counts were too low, roughly 16 rarely observed V segments, including chromosome 9 orphons, were left out of the earlier analysis of some 640 of the donors. Linkage disequilibrium might explain the correlated functional status among segregating V segments, but an unknown experimental factor could not be ruled out. According to a later genetic analysis, donors in an Asian-associated ancestry cluster had fewer N-insertions in productive TCRs than the roughly 700-donor mean. A total of 164 TCR beta chains were listed by the study as associated with cytomegalovirus. In this cohort, only TCR beta chains were sequenced, and detectable features were limited by the absence of alpha or paired-chain data. Most TCR sequences were observed very rarely across donors, whereas some public TCRs were present in many individuals. The 87-base-pair reads could not distinguish some IMGT-functional V segments, including TRBV6-2 and TRBV6-3, so those segments were excluded. A later analysis associated about 17,000 TCR beta sequences with specific HLA alleles at a false discovery rate of 0.05. A group of highly shared sequence variants was considered likely to be a technical artifact of the sequencing pipeline. In a later analysis, most CMV-associated TCR beta chains were found to appear HLA-restricted, with HLA associations seemingly driven largely by CMV exposure. A later genetic analysis associated a missense DCLRE1C variant with V-gene and J-gene trimming of TCR beta chains, and an independent cohort replicated the association. Roughly uniform sequencing depth across donors was assumed in presence/absence analyses, although this assumption may not hold. In a later analysis, TCR association rates were found to vary across HLA loci, with the most associated TCRs seen for DRB1 alleles and the fewest for HLA-C alleles. It was suggested by the authors that the approach could potentially be generalized to other disease states and immunological phenotypes. In a later analysis, several top co-occurrence clusters were reported to appear linked to parvovirus B19, influenza, CMV and Epstein-Barr virus. A few of the identified cytomegalovirus-associated TCR beta chains were confirmed in vitro to be specific for cytomegalovirus antigens. CMV serostatus was the only immune exposure information available for the cohort. A further reported finding was that TCR beta sequences accurately predicted the HLA-A and HLA-B alleles for most subjects in the first cohort. HLA typing was unavailable for some donors at each locus, so association tests used only the typed subset. Compared with equally common non-associated chains, HLA-associated TCR beta chains in a later analysis were more clonally expanded and had lower generation probabilities. Assigning TCR associations to individual alleles was difficult when HLA alleles, especially DR and DQ, strongly co-occurred.

The cohort consisted of 650 to 700 healthy bone marrow donors. At the time of sampling, every cohort member was nominally healthy, though immune exposures that went unrecorded were likely present. The donor was CMV seropositive and was included in the group of almost 300 seropositive cohort members. Every donor gave a peripheral blood sample, and the peripheral blood mononuclear cells from that sample were used for TCR beta sequencing. The Qiagen DNeasy Blood Extraction Kit was used to extract genomic DNA from the blood cell samples. This clone came up a few times. No antigen is known for it. Base qualities are not provided; no much larger clone lies one nucleotide away.

In this chain, TRBV28 is recombined with TRBJ2-7; 8 central nucleotides agree with TRBD1. This TCR came from a woman under 30 in good health and CMV-seropositive. The sample consisted of PBMCs. The encoded CDR3 is CASSLGQGILYEQYF. The nucleotide sequence reads as follows: TGTGCCAGCAGTTTAGGACAGGGAATCCTCTACGAGCAGTACTTC.